Each of the 3 T cell receptor beta chains below was sequenced from the same sample in a study of vaccination effects on CD4 cells after COVID-19. The authors isolated CD4+ T cells after ten to eleven days of culture. Either the BNT162b2 or mRNA-1273 vaccine was given to participants in two doses. These TCRs are of unknown antigen specificity. Sequencing used immunoSEQ multiplex PCR; TCRdb keeps in-frame clones, though not all of them. The data contain about 45,000 clones, 72% of them singletons. The sequences come from CD4+ T cells from PBMCs cultured without peptide, collected after COVID-19 vaccination. The receptor set was obtained from a human donor who received a COVID-19 vaccine.

This chain joins TRBV25-1 and TRBJ2-2; a weak D match, TRBD1 (6 bases). Germline V gene lookup returns CDR1 MGHDK and CDR2 SYGVNS. V was trimmed by 4 bases and J by 4 bases, leaving 13 bases between them. There are 15 residues in the CDR3. The DNA of the CDR3 is TGTGCCAGCAGTGTTACAGGGTCACGCACCGGGGAGCTGTTTTTT. This codes for CASSVTGSRTGELFF.

V gene TRBV6-6 combines with J gene TRBJ2-2, with TRBD1 as a possible D gene (6 bases). Trimming took 4 bases from V and 2 from J, leaving 11 bases between them. CDR3 length: 15 residues. In germline, CDR1 is MNHNY, CDR2 SVGAGI (reference sequence). The DNA of the CDR3 is TGTGCCAGCAGTTCCGGGACACGTAACACCGGGGAGCTGTTTTTT. The encoded protein is CASSSGTRNTGELFF.

The chain employs TRBV15 and TRBJ2-3; D is perhaps TRBD2 (6 bases). CDR1 and CDR2 from the germline V gene are LNHNV and YYDKDF (reference sequence). CDR3 size: 15 residues. V was clipped by 4 bases and J by 4 bases, with 15 bases between them. CDR3 amino acids: CATSKTRLVPDTQYF. The DNA of the CDR3 is TGTGCCACCAGCAAAACGAGACTAGTCCCAGATACGCAGTATTTT.